Listed here are 13 T cell receptor beta chains from one sample, sequenced in a study of T cells after yellow fever vaccination. Each CDR3 protein gets one entry after TCRdb re-called the 5' RACE reads with MiXCR. The data show 250,000 to 350,000 distinct CDR3 sequences, 3.5% to 4.5% seen once. The sample here was PBMCs, taken 15 days after the yellow fever booster vaccination. The receptor set was obtained from a man between 18 and 29 years old who received the YFV17D yellow fever vaccine.

This clonotype was recorded many times. The chain is built from TRBV7-3 and TRBJ2-1; 7 nucleotides match TRBD2. Germline loops: CDR1 SGHTA, CDR2 FQGTGA. The ends lost 1 base at V and 2 bases at J; junction bases unmatched: 8. The CDR3 has 17 amino acids. CDR3 sequence (DNA): TGTGCCAGCAGCTTAAGTGGGGGGGTCGAGGCCTACAATGAGCAGTTCTTC. It specifies CASSLSGGVEAYNEQFF. Variable domain in full (rest from reference TRBV7-3 and TRBJ2-1): GAGVSQTPSNKVTEKGKYVELRCDPISGHTALYWYRQSLGQGPEFLIYFQGTGAADDSGLPNDRFFAVRPEGSVSTLKIQRTERGDSAVYLCASSLSGGVEAYNEQFFGPGTRLTVL.

This clonotype was observed at least ten times. This chain uses TRBV4-1 with TRBJ1-3; D unresolved. CDR1 and CDR2 from the germline V gene are MGHRA and YSYEKL. CDR3 size: 15 residues. Trimming removed 0 bases at V and 4 bases at J, with 10 bases between. The CDR3 spells CASSQDRGEGNTIYF. The CDR3 nucleotides read TGCGCCAGCAGCCAAGATCGGGGAGAAGGAAACACCATATATTTT.

This clonotype has at least ten counts. This CDR3 is CSAALPSLGSYEQYF. The CDR3, as DNA: TGCAGTGCTGCCCTCCCCTCTCTTGGGTCGTACGAGCAGTACTTC. V gene TRBV20-1 combines with J gene TRBJ2-7, with D uncertain. The CDR3 contains 15 residues. Looked up from germline, CDR1 is DFQATT and CDR2 is SNEGSKA (reference sequence). V dropped 5 bases and J dropped 4 bases, with 21 bases sitting between them.

This clonotype has a handful of counts. The chain combines TRBV5-1 with TRBJ2-3; no reliable D call. Germline V CDR1 and CDR2: SGHRS, YFSETQ. The CDR3 is 15 amino acids. Trimming took 0 bases from V and 0 from J, leaving 8 bases between them. CDR3: CASSLGVVSTDTQYF. As DNA, the CDR3 is TGCGCCAGCAGCTTGGGAGTTGTGAGCACAGATACGCAGTATTTT.

This clonotype came up many times. V is TRBV27 and J is TRBJ2-1, with D possibly being TRBD1 or TRBD2 (6 bases each). The CDR3 consists of 15 residues. Germline V gene sequence: CDR1 MNHEY, CDR2 SMNVEV (reference sequence). The ends were cut back, 4 bases at V and 8 bases at J, with 18 bases in the middle. The CDR3 coding sequence is TGTGCCAGCAGTTCCTCACCCGTGAGGGGGGATGAGCAGTTCTTC. Its translation: CASSSSPVRGDEQFF.

This clonotype was recorded at least ten times. V and J are TRBV10-3 and TRBJ1-1, with D possibly matching TRBD1 (5 bases). The CDR3 sequence is 16 residues long. V lost 4 bases and J lost 1, with 16 bases in between. Germline V gene sequence: CDR1 ENHRY, CDR2 SYGVKD. The CDR3 region is CAISVQGGSRNTEAFF. The CDR3 DNA reads as TGTGCCATCAGTGTCCAGGGAGGCTCAAGGAACACTGAAGCTTTCTTT.

The V call is TRBV4-3, the J call TRBJ1-2; tentative D call: TRBD1 (6 bases). This CDR3 region has 16 residues. CDR1 and CDR2 from the germline V gene are LGHNA and YSLEER. Trimming removed 1 base from V and 6 bases from J, with 18 bases in between. The CDR3: CASSQGYRDSRDGYTF. In nucleotides, the CDR3 is TGCGCCAGCAGCCAAGGGTACAGGGACTCGCGGGATGGCTACACCTTC.

This clonotype was seen ten or more times. This sequence joins TRBV4-3 and TRBJ2-2; possibly TRBD1 or TRBD2 for D (5 bases each). Germline assignment: CDR1 LGHNA and CDR2 YSLEER. The CDR3 extends over 14 amino acids. V was cut by 1 base and J by 7 bases, with 10 bases left in between. DNA of the CDR3: TGCGCCAGCAGCCAAGGGGGACGGTTCGGGGAGCTGTTTTTT. Its translation: CASSQGGRFGELFF.

This clonotype was detected only a few times. The chain is built from TRBV15 and TRBJ1-6; 7 nucleotides agree with TRBD1. The J segment lost 13 bases and the V segment lost 5 bases, leaving 8 bases of the junction unmatched. In germline, CDR1 is LNHNV, CDR2 YYDKDF (reference sequence). This CDR3 is built from 13 residues. For the CDR3, the DNA is TGTGCCACCAGCCAGGGGGGGGCCGCGCCCCTCCACTTT. This translates into CATSQGGAAPLHF.

This clonotype appeared many times. This sequence joins TRBV5-4 and TRBJ2-3; D might be TRBD1 or TRBD2, each matching 5 bases. The germline gives CDR1 SGHNT, CDR2 YYREEE (reference sequence). V lost 4 bases to trimming and J lost 3 bases, with 18 bases between them. The CDR3 is 16 residues long. This chain's CDR3 is CASSTGPGTLTDTQYF. The CDR3 bases are TGTGCCAGCAGCACCGGGCCCGGGACCCTGACAGATACGCAGTATTTT.

This clonotype occurred a few times. In DNA, the CDR3 is TGTGCCAGCACCAACCCAGGATTTAACTATGGCTACACCTTC. Translating gives CASTNPGFNYGYTF. V gene TRBV6-5 combines with J gene TRBJ1-2, with unresolved D. CDR1 and CDR2 from the germline V gene are MNHEY and SVGAGI. There are 14 residues in the CDR3. The V and J ends lost 7 bases and 1 base respectively, with 13 bases between them.

This clonotype was seen only a few times. This rearrangement joins TRBV11-2 to TRBJ2-2; D might be TRBD1 or TRBD2, each matching 5 bases. Per germline, CDR1 SGHAT and CDR2 FQNNGV. V was pared by 5 bases and J by 5 bases, with 15 bases between. This CDR3 region has 15 residues. The CDR3 loop is CASSGRGVSTGELFF. CDR3 nucleotide sequence: TGTGCCAGCAGCGGTCGGGGCGTCTCGACCGGGGAGCTGTTTTTT.

The chain links TRBV5-6 to TRBJ1-4; TRBD1 aligns across 9 bases. Germline trimming cut 2 bases from V and 5 bases from J; bases unmatched to any gene: 4. CDR3 size: 15 residues. Germline V gene sequence: CDR1 SGHDT, CDR2 YYEEEE. Written as DNA, the CDR3 is TGTGCCAGCAGCTTATACAGGGGGCGAAATGAAAAACTGTTTTTT. Protein: CASSLYRGRNEKLFF.